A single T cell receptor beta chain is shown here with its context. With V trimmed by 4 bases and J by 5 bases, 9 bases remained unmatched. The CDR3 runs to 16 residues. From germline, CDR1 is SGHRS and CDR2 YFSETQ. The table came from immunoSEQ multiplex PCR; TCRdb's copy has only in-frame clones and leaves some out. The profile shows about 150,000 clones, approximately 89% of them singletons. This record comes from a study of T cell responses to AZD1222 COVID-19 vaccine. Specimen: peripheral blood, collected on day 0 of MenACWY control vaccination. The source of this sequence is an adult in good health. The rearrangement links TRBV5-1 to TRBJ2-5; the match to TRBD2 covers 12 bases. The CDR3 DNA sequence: TGCGCCAGCAGCGCTCTAGCGGGAGGGAGGAAGGAGACCCAGTACTTC. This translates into CASSALAGGRKETQYF.